This T cell receptor (beta chain) derives from a study of T-cell reconstitution after alpha-beta-depleted transplantation in children. As it was prepared, the TCRbeta library received unique molecular identifiers. TCRdb analysed the PCR reads with MiXCR anew, one entry per CDR3 protein. The table has 450,000 to 550,000 distinct CDR3 sequences, roughly 11% seen once. This CDR3 comprises 13 residues. Trimming took 6 bases from V and 9 from J, leaving 16 bases between them. Germline CDR1 and CDR2: SGHTA and FQGNSA. This clonotype was seen ten or more times. This sample comprised PBMCs, mostly from graft donor cells, obtained 180 days after TCRalphabeta/CD19-depleted stem cell transplant. The chain carries TRBV7-2 and TRBJ2-3, with D possibly being TRBD2 (6 bases). This sequence was found in a female patient younger than 10 who had a stem cell transplant for aplastic anemia, so the T cells may come from the graft donor. The CDR3 DNA follows: TGTGCCAGCAGAGCCATGGGGGGAGAAACGCAGTATTTT. Its protein product is CASRAMGGETQYF.